This is a list of T cell receptor beta chains from one sample in a study of regulatory T cells in long-lasting Graves disease. TCRdb re-analysed the multiplex PCR reads in MiXCR, keeping a single row per CDR3 protein. Of approximately 440,000 distinct CDR3 sequences detected, around 22% appear once; the ten largest clones hold roughly 28%. The source was peripheral blood mononuclear cells (PBMCs), collected when the disease was refractory, from a patient treated with antithyroid drugs. The source of these receptors is a female donor with Graves disease. Both conserved end residues are part of each CDR3. D genes are given only for firm matches.

TRBJ1-6	.	TRBV5-1	14	CASSLGVTDSPLHF
TRBJ1-1	.	TRBV27	13	CASRAGSWTEAFF
TRBJ2-7	.	TRBV3-1	14	CASSQTGTSHEQYF
TRBJ1-5	.	TRBV2	11	CASGPSQPQHF
TRBJ2-7	TRBD1	TRBV20-1	16	CSARDFGAGGAYEQYF
TRBJ2-7	.	TRBV20-1	11	CSARVTYEQYF
TRBJ1-2	TRBD1	TRBV15	16	CATSRYRQGVNYGYTF
TRBJ1-4	.	TRBV19	16	CASSIDFAGTNEKLFF
TRBJ1-2	TRBD1	TRBV6-9	15	CASSYGTGENYGYTF
TRBJ2-6	TRBD1	TRBV7-2	17	CASSLDRGRSGANVLTF
TRBJ1-4	.	TRBV28	15	CASSFAIPRSGKLFF
TRBJ2-1	TRBD2	TRBV7-9	16	CASSLSTSGPSNEQFF
TRBJ2-7	TRBD1	TRBV20-1	15	CSADPGQSGSYEQYF
TRBJ2-7	TRBD2	TRBV6-1	16	CASKQLLAGGRYEQYF
TRBJ2-5	TRBD1	TRBV5-1	14	CASSSGTGGKTQYF
TRBJ1-2	TRBD1	TRBV19	16	CASTSIGTGGHYGYTF
TRBJ1-5	TRBD1	TRBV19	17	CASSIAGQAYSNQPQHF
TRBJ2-1	.	TRBV27	20	CASSLRHPGASGVTYNEQFF
TRBJ2-1	TRBD1	TRBV20-1	14	CSAVGGQGNNEQFF
TRBJ1-1	.	TRBV20-1	13	CSAIPQTNTEAFF
TRBJ2-5	.	TRBV7-3	13	CASSPLVGETQYF
TRBJ1-4	.	TRBV28	14	CASSYPPAGEKLFF
TRBJ1-2	.	TRBV7-2	16	CASSLGPRPGDYGYTF
TRBJ1-5	TRBD1	TRBV19	16	CASSTSGGQLGQPQHF
TRBJ1-2	TRBD1	TRBV29-1	15	CSVESRQGAHYGYTF
TRBJ1-1	.	TRBV12-3/TRBV12-4	14	CASTLGGSNTEAFF
TRBJ2-7	.	TRBV29-1	12	CSVAQGPYEQYF
TRBJ2-7	.	TRBV5-5	14	CASSLREESVEQYF
TRBJ1-1	.	TRBV15	13	CATSRDRDTEAFF
TRBJ2-7	.	TRBV10-3	14	CAISGEGISGEQYF
TRBJ1-1	.	TRBV29-1	12	CSVGTASAEAFF
TRBJ2-7	TRBD1	TRBV5-1	13	CASSRADRYEQYF
TRBJ1-3	TRBD1	TRBV7-9	17	CASSLATTGSSGNTIYF